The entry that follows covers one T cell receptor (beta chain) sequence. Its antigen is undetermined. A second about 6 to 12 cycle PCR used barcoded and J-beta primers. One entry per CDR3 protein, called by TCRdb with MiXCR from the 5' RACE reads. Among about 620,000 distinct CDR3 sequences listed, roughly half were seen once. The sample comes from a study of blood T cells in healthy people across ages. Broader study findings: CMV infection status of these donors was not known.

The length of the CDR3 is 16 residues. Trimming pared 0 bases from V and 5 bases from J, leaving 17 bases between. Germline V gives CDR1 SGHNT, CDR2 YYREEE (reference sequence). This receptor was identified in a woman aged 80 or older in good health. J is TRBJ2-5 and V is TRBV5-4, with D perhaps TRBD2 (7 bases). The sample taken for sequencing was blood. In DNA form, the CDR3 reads TGTGCCAGCAGCTTGGACCAGCGGGGAAGGGGGGAGACCCAGTACTTC. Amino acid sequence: CASSLDQRGRGETQYF.